The clone carrying this T cell receptor (beta chain) has a count of ten or more. Its antigen remains unknown. This specimen belongs to a study of tumor and adjacent non-tumor tissue in lung cancer. Study-wide background: There were some 11 adenocarcinoma, a couple of squamous cell carcinoma and 1 small cell lung cancer cases. Patients were aged about 30 to 76, 10 men and about five women, stage I to III. Study-level findings and limits: Top 100 clones took a larger repertoire share in normal lung.

Three rounds of nested PCR, following a modified ARM-PCR protocol, produced the TCRbeta library. TCRdb re-called the multiplex PCR reads through MiXCR, storing one row per CDR3 protein. Of 69,000 or so distinct CDR3 sequences in the sample, around four fifths were seen once. This sample's RNA came from whole unsorted tissue. Between August and November 2014, newly diagnosed, chemotherapy-naive lung cancer patients underwent thoracic surgery in China. J was trimmed by 10 bases and V by 8 bases; bases with no gene match: 4. This CDR3 spans 11 amino acids. CDR1 and CDR2 (germline): SGHAT, FQNNGV. Sequenced material: lung tumor tissue. V is TRBV11-2 and J is TRBJ2-1; 8 nucleotides align to TRBD2. The clonotype originates from a man aged 60 to 69 with non-small cell lung cancer. This CDR3 reads CASGLAYEQFF. CDR3 nucleotides: TGTGCCAGCGGACTAGCCTACGAGCAGTTCTTC.